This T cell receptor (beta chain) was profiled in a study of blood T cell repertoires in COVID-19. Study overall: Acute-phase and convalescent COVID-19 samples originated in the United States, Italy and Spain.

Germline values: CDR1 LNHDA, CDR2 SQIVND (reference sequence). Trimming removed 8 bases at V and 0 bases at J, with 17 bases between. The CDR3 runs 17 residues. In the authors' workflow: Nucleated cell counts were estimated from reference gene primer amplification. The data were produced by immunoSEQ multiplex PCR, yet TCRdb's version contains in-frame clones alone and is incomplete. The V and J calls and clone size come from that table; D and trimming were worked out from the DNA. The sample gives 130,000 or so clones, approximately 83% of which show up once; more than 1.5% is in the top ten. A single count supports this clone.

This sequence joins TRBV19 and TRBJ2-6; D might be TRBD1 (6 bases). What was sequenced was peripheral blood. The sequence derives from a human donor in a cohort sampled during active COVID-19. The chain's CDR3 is CASQLYDRSSGANVLTF. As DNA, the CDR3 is TGTGCCAGTCAGTTATACGACAGGAGCTCTGGGGCCAACGTCCTGACTTTC.